This T cell receptor beta chain was sequenced during a study of T-cell reconstitution after alpha-beta-depleted transplantation in children. This clonotype was detected ten times or more. Germline lookup yields CDR1 SGHAT and CDR2 FQNNGV. The CDR3 contains 14 residues. V was clipped by 4 bases and J by 3 bases, with 13 bases between them. Unique molecular identifiers tagged the TCRbeta library. In TCRdb, the PCR reads were re-called with MiXCR into one record per CDR3 protein. Among around 200,000 distinct CDR3 sequences listed, about 6.3% were seen once. The source is a human donor who donated a stem cell graft to a child with Wiskott-Aldrich syndrome. The sequencing here drew on PBMCs from the stem cell graft donor, taken from the stem cell graft. V gene TRBV11-2 combines with J gene TRBJ2-7, with D possibly being TRBD1 (5 bases). The DNA of the CDR3 is TGTGCCAGCAGCTCAATCCAGGGTGGCTACGAGCAGTACTTC. It codes for CASSSIQGGYEQYF. The entire variable domain, with the rest obtained from reference TRBV11-2 and TRBJ2-7, is as follows: EAGVAQSPRYKIIEKRQSVAFWCNPISGHATLYWYQQILGQGPKLLIQFQNNGVVDDSQLPKDRFSAERLKGVDSTLKIQPAKLEDSAVYLCASSSIQGGYEQYFGPGTRLTVT.